The present T cell receptor (beta chain) was sequenced within a study of graft-versus-host responses after intestinal transplantation. Study-level background: Multivisceral, liver-intestinal, or isolated intestinal transplants were received by the recipients. The recipients all started with anti-thymocyte globulin induction and then took tacrolimus and steroids for 2 to 3 years. Study-wide findings and caveats: Detection of GvH clones occurred in recipient marrow, and some had their first appearance in ileum or blood. Allograft graft-versus-host to host-versus-graft clonal ratios ran high in patients with graft-donor T cell macrochimerism.

Details on this clone: Its specificity is unknown.

This table comes from immunoSEQ multiplex PCR, and its TCRdb copy is limited to in-frame clones, with some not included. The table has fewer than 150,000 clones, about 92% seen once; the top ten hold around 0.15%. Sequenced material: unstimulated CD4+ T cells sorted from spleen or lymph node cells, taken before intestinal transplant. The TCR originated in a human donor who received an intestinal transplant.

In DNA, the CDR3 is TGTGCCACCCCCGTTTTAGCTTTCTTT. It encodes CATPVLAFF. The chain couples TRBV5-4 to TRBJ1-1; D is unresolved. This CDR3 contains 9 residues. The germline V and J ends were trimmed by 9 bases and 10 bases, with 10 bases remaining between them. The V gene's germline CDR1 is SGHNT and CDR2 YYREEE (reference sequence).